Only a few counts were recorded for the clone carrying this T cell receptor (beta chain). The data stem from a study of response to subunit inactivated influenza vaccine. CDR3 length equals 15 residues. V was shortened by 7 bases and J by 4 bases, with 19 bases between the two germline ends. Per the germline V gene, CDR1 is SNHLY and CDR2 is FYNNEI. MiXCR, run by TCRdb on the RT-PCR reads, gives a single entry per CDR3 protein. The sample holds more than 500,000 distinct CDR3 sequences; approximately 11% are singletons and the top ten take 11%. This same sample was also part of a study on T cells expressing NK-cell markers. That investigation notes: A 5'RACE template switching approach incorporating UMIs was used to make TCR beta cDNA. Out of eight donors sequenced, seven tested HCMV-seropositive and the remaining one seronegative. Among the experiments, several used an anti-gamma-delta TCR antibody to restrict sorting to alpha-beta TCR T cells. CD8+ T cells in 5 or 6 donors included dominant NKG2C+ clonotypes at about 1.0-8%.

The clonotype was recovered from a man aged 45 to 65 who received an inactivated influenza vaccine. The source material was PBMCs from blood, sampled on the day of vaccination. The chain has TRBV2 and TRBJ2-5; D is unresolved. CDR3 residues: CASKGSGEAAETQYF. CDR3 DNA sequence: TGTGCCAGCAAAGGGTCAGGAGAGGCGGCAGAGACCCAGTACTTC.